Each of the 13 T cell receptor beta chains below was sequenced from the same sample in a study of neoadjuvant nivolumab and ipilimumab in lung cancer. Assay used: immunoSEQ multiplex PCR; TCRdb lists only in-frame clones, some missing. The sample records about 30,000 clones, 80% to 95% being singletons. Sample: peripheral blood, taken after neoadjuvant nivolumab, alone or with ipilimumab, at or shortly before surgery. The source of these receptors is an adult with non-small cell lung cancer.

CDR3 residues: CASRRTGDNEKLFF. The DNA of the CDR3 is TGTGCCAGCAGAAGGACAGGGGACAATGAAAAACTGTTTTTT. The V gene is TRBV6-5, the J gene TRBJ1-4; 9 bases are shared with TRBD1. The V and J ends lost 6 bases and 5 bases, in that order; junction bases with no gene match: 4. The V gene's germline CDR1 is MNHEY and CDR2 SVGAGI. The CDR3 length is 14 residues.

This chain uses TRBV13 with TRBJ2-7; D ambiguous. Germline CDR1 and CDR2: PRHDT and FYEKMQ (reference sequence). The CDR3 consists of 14 residues. V was pared by 0 bases and J by 0 bases, with 6 bases between. As DNA, the CDR3 is TGTGCCAGCAGCTTAGGCGCCTACTCCTACGAGCAGTACTTC. This sequence encodes CASSLGAYSYEQYF.

The chain carries TRBV9 and TRBJ1-4; 7 nucleotides match TRBD1. The CDR3 is 18 amino acids. J gave up 1 base and V 0 bases, and 9 bases lay outside the gene matches. Germline V gives CDR1 SGDLS, CDR2 YYNGEE. This CDR3 is CASSVGRGPGGTNEKLFF. CDR3 DNA: TGTGCCAGCAGCGTAGGAAGGGGGCCAGGGGGAACTAATGAAAAACTGTTTTTT.

This clone was seen once. The chain is built from TRBV5-5 and TRBJ2-7, with D hard to call. CDR3 size: 13 residues. CDR1 and CDR2 (germline): SGHKS, YYEKEE (reference sequence). V was trimmed by 4 bases and J by 2 bases, leaving 10 bases between them. CDR3 protein: CASSPDRPYEQYF. DNA for the CDR3: TGTGCCAGCAGCCCCGATAGACCCTACGAGCAGTACTTC.

This clone was detected a few times. The chain is built from TRBV10-2 and TRBJ1-2; D unclear. The V gene lost 4 bases and the J gene lost 3 bases, with 6 bases spanning the gap. Germline loops: CDR1 WSHSY, CDR2 SAAADI. This CDR3 has 12 residues. CDR3 protein: CASSVADYGYTF. CDR3 sequence (DNA): TGCGCCAGCAGTGTCGCAGACTATGGCTACACCTTC.

J is TRBJ2-2 and V is TRBV13, with 8 bases aligning to TRBD1. CDR3 length: 16 residues. Germline V gene lookup returns CDR1 PRHDT and CDR2 FYEKMQ (reference sequence). V lost 5 bases to trimming and J lost 2 bases; unmatched junction nucleotides: 7. The CDR3 reads CASSIDRGRNTGELFF. DNA of the CDR3: TGTGCCAGCAGCATTGACAGGGGTCGCAACACCGGGGAGCTGTTTTTT.

This chain uses TRBV10-3 with TRBJ1-2; D is unresolved. Germline V CDR1 and CDR2: ENHRY, SYGVKD. Trimming stripped 9 bases from V and 8 bases from J, with 13 bases between. The CDR3 covers 11 residues. The CDR3 spells CAIGVGLGYTF. DNA for the CDR3: TGTGCCATAGGAGTGGGTCTGGGCTACACCTTC.

The chain uses TRBV5-1 and TRBJ2-5; D may correspond to TRBD1 or TRBD2 (6 bases each). The CDR3 runs 13 residues. Trimming cost V 5 bases and J 4 bases, with 12 bases left between them. Germline V lookup: CDR1 SGHRS, CDR2 YFSETQ. The CDR3 protein is CASRGGGGETQYF. The CDR3 DNA follows: TGCGCCAGCAGAGGGGGAGGAGGAGAGACCCAGTACTTC.

V usage is TRBV5-5 and J usage is TRBJ2-7; maybe TRBD2 (6 bases). From germline, CDR1 is SGHKS and CDR2 YYEKEE (reference sequence). The CDR3 is made up of 15 amino acids. Trimming stripped 0 bases from V and 0 bases from J, with 10 bases between. This chain's CDR3 is CASSLGGLSSYEQYF. The DNA for the CDR3 is TGTGCCAGCAGCTTGGGGGGACTTAGCTCCTACGAGCAGTACTTC.

V usage is TRBV29-1 and J usage is TRBJ2-3; the D is unclear. Germline assignment: CDR1 SQVTM and CDR2 ANQGSEA. V lost 3 bases, J lost 5 bases, and 9 bases lay in between. The CDR3 runs to 12 residues. In nucleotides, the CDR3 is TGCAGCGTTGATAAAGGGTTAGATACGCAGTATTTT. Translating gives CSVDKGLDTQYF.

The chain recombines TRBV5-4 with TRBJ2-7; 15 bases are shared with TRBD2. The germline gives CDR1 SGHNT, CDR2 YYREEE (reference sequence). The junction had 5 bases not matched to a gene; V was cut back by 3 bases and J by 7 bases. The CDR3 is 15 amino acids. CDR3 bases: TGTGCCAGCAGCTCGGGACTAGCGGGGGGCTTAGAGCAGTACTTC. Its protein product is CASSSGLAGGLEQYF.

The chain uses TRBV6-1 and TRBJ2-2, with 7 bases matching TRBD1. CDR3 size: 13 residues. Germline V gives CDR1 MNHNS, CDR2 SASEGT. The J segment lost 5 bases and the V segment lost 8 bases, leaving 5 bases of the junction unmatched. The DNA of the CDR3 is TGTGCCAGCGGGGGACAGCAGACCGGGGAGCTGTTTTTT. It codes for CASGGQQTGELFF.

The gene calls are TRBV5-4 and TRBJ2-2; either TRBD1 or TRBD2 may fit D (5 bases each). CDR3 length: 17 residues. The germline V and J ends were trimmed by 0 bases and 3 bases, with 15 bases remaining between them. Germline CDR1 and CDR2: SGHNT and YYREEE (reference sequence). The CDR3 here is CASSLGPSGADTGELFF. The CDR3 coding sequence is TGTGCCAGCAGCTTGGGGCCTTCCGGGGCAGACACCGGGGAGCTGTTTTTT.